Included here is one T cell receptor beta chain sequence, with context. Construction of the TCRbeta library involved unique molecular identifiers. TCRdb passed the PCR reads through MiXCR, listing each CDR3 protein once. The table records around 400,000 distinct CDR3 sequences, over 20% of them present only once. The data belong to a study of T-cell reconstitution after alpha-beta-depleted transplantation in children. Per the germline V gene, CDR1 is DFQATT and CDR2 is SNEGSKA (reference sequence). The CDR3 runs 12 residues. With 6 bases removed from V and 5 bases from J, the gap between germline ends came to 11 bases.

The TCR originated in a human donor who donated a stem cell graft to a child with acute myeloid leukemia. Sequenced here: PBMCs from the stem cell graft donor, sampled from the stem cell graft. The V and J genes are TRBV20-1 and TRBJ1-5; tentatively, D is TRBD1 (5 bases). The CDR3 DNA reads as TGCAGTGCCACGGACACCGATCAGCCCCAGCATTTT. It yields the protein CSATDTDQPQHF.